The rows below give T cell receptor beta chains drawn from one sample of a study of T cell repertoires in cytomegalovirus infection. These receptors' targets are unknown. One entry per CDR3 protein, called by TCRdb with MiXCR from the reads. The sample records about 920,000 distinct CDR3 sequences, around 30% being singletons. Sequenced material: cultured CD8+ T cells from PBMCs, taken from culture after CMV antigen stimulation. These receptors all stem from a human donor in good health (CMV status not recorded). Some clones in this sample may be carry-over from other donors' samples. Each CDR3 is given with its conserved first and last residue. The D gene is left open where the match is weak. Size values are once, few and many counts, or a class for expanded clones, and some rows have none.

clone size,J gene,V gene,D gene,CDR3 protein,CDR3 DNA
.,TRBJ1-5,TRBV7-6,.,CASSLGSWNQPQHF,TGTGCCAGCAGCTTGGGGTCATGGAATCAGCCCCAGCATTTT
.,TRBJ1-1,TRBV6-6,.,CASSGSVEAFF,TGTGCCAGCAGTGGGTCCGTCGAAGCTTTCTTT
.,TRBJ1-2,TRBV6-1,.,CASSEHPAAFYGYTF,TGTGCCAGCAGTGAACATCCCGCAGCTTTCTATGGCTACACCTTC
.,TRBJ2-5,TRBV7-6,TRBD1,CATLTGVTQYF,TGTGCCACCCTTACAGGGGTGACCCAGTACTTC
few,TRBJ2-1,TRBV5-1,TRBD2,CASSFQRGGLYNEQFF,TGCGCCAGCAGCTTCCAGCGGGGGGGGCTCTACAATGAGCAGTTCTTC
.,TRBJ1-2,TRBV10-3,.,CAIRDSLNSYGYTF,TGTGCCATCAGGGACAGTCTGAATAGCTATGGCTACACCTTC
many,TRBJ1-1,TRBV7-2,TRBD1,CASSLTGEENTEAFF,TGTGCCAGCAGCTTAACAGGGGAGGAGAACACTGAAGCTTTCTTT
few,TRBJ2-6,TRBV6-1,.,CAATDTLSGANVLTF,TGTGCCGCCACGGACACTCTCTCTGGGGCCAACGTCCTGACTTTC
.,TRBJ2-5,TRBV7-9,TRBD2,CASSLPSGNQETQYF,TGTGCCAGCAGCTTACCTAGCGGAAACCAAGAGACCCAGTACTTC
few,TRBJ1-1,TRBV14,.,CASSPPARGNTEAFF,TGTGCCAGCAGCCCCCCCGCCCGGGGCAACACTGAAGCTTTCTTT